These T cell receptor beta chains were read from a single sample in a study of blood T cell repertoires in COVID-19. Measured with immunoSEQ multiplex PCR; TCRdb has only the in-frame clones, and not every one. The sample shows a few hundred thousand clones, 86% of them seen only once. The source material was peripheral blood. The receptors were sampled from a young man who had recovered from COVID-19. CDR3s include the opening cysteine and the closing phenylalanine or tryptophan. The D gene is left open where the match is weak. For some rows the clone size is stated as once, few or many, or as a class when expanded; others skip it.

TRBV6-2/TRBV6-3	15	NA	NA	TRBJ2-7	TGTGCCAGCAGTTACGCGGCACCAATTCCCTACGAGCAGTACTTC	CASSYAAPIPYEQYF
TRBV2	17	NA	NA	TRBJ2-4	TGTGCCAGCAGTGGTGGTCGAACTCTGGTAGCCAAAAACATTCAGTACTTC	CASSGGRTLVAKNIQYF
TRBV27	15	few	NA	TRBJ2-5	TGTGCCAGCAGTTTAGGAGGGGCATTTGGTGAGACCCAGTACTTC	CASSLGGAFGETQYF
TRBV7-9	14	NA	NA	TRBJ2-1	TGTGCCATAGAGGGCAGGGGAAACTACAATGAGCAGTTCTTC	CAIEGRGNYNEQFF
TRBV5-1	15	NA	NA	TRBJ2-3	TGCGCCAGCAGCTTGGAAGCCGGGGGCACAGATACGCAGTATTTT	CASSLEAGGTDTQYF
TRBV6-5	14	NA	NA	TRBJ1-1	TGTGCCAGCAGCGAGGGACTGATTGGGGGTGAAGCTTTCTTT	CASSEGLIGGEAFF
TRBV6-5	13	once	NA	TRBJ1-2	TGTGCCAGCGGCTACAGGGCTAACTATGGCTACACCTTC	CASGYRANYGYTF
TRBV5-4	16	NA	NA	TRBJ1-2	TGTGCCAGCAGTACCGCAATGAGGGGGGGAACTGGTGGCTACACCTTC	CASSTAMRGGTGGYTF
TRBV18	16	NA	NA	TRBJ1-4	TGTGCCAGCTCACCGGACAAGGGGGTAACTAATGAAAAACTGTTTTTT	CASSPDKGVTNEKLFF
TRBV5-1	17	NA	TRBD2	TRBJ2-1	TGCGCCAGCAGCTTGGTGACTAGCGGGGGGGCCTGGAATGAGCAGTTCTTC	CASSLVTSGGAWNEQFF
TRBV5-1	14	few	NA	TRBJ1-4	TGCGCCAGCAGCTTGGTGCAGGGCGATGAAAAACTGTTTTTT	CASSLVQGDEKLFF
TRBV5-6	13	NA	NA	TRBJ1-6	TGTGCCAGCAGCCCTCTAGGCTCGGGGACCCTCCACTTT	CASSPLGSGTLHF
TRBV29-1	12	NA	NA	TRBJ2-1	TGCAGCGGAGTTAATTCCTACAATGAGCAGTTCTTC	CSGVNSYNEQFF
TRBV7-6	12	NA	NA	TRBJ1-2	TGTGCCAGCAGCTTGGCAGGGCATGGCTACACCTTC	CASSLAGHGYTF
TRBV7-2	13	few	NA	TRBJ2-7	TGTGCCAGCAGCTTCCGGGGTTCGGGGGAGCAGTACTTC	CASSFRGSGEQYF
TRBV4-1	14	NA	TRBD1	TRBJ1-1	TGCGCCAGCTCCTCCCAGGGGGCCGGCACTGAAGCTTTCTTT	CASSSQGAGTEAFF
TRBV5-1	17	NA	TRBD2	TRBJ2-1	TGCGCCAGCAGCTTTGGAGCGGGGAAGGGTCCCTACAATGAGCAGTTCTTC	CASSFGAGKGPYNEQFF
TRBV30	15	NA	NA	TRBJ1-6	TGTGCCTGGAGTACGTACAGTTCCTATAATTCACCCCTCCACTTT	CAWSTYSSYNSPLHF
TRBV11-3	14	NA	NA	TRBJ2-2	TGTGCCAGCAGCTTAGGGGGCCGGACCGGGGAGCTGTTTTTT	CASSLGGRTGELFF
TRBV7-2	14	once	TRBD1	TRBJ1-5	TGTGCCAGCAGCGGACAGGGTTTAGGGCAGCCCCAGCATTTT	CASSGQGLGQPQHF
TRBV6-2/TRBV6-3	15	NA	TRBD1	TRBJ1-6	TGTGCCAGCAGTGACAGGGGTGCCTATAATTCACCCCTCCACTTT	CASSDRGAYNSPLHF
TRBV30	14	NA	TRBD1	TRBJ1-6	TGTGCCTGGAGTGGGGACAGTCGGAATTCACCCCTCCACTTT	CAWSGDSRNSPLHF
TRBV4-3	16	NA	NA	TRBJ2-3	TGCGCCAGCAGCCAAAGCGCCCAGGGTAGAACAGATACGCAGTATTTT	CASSQSAQGRTDTQYF
TRBV27	14	NA	NA	TRBJ1-1	TGTGCCAGCAGTTTTACATGGACAGACACTGAAGCTTTCTTT	CASSFTWTDTEAFF
TRBV27	15	NA	NA	TRBJ2-7	TGTGCCAGCAGTATCAGGGGTACTACCTCCTACGAGCAGTACTTC	CASSIRGTTSYEQYF
TRBV27	17	NA	TRBD1	TRBJ2-1	TGTGCCAGCACCCCCGAGTTTCCGGGGACAGGGAGCAATGAGCAGTTCTTC	CASTPEFPGTGSNEQFF
TRBV5-1	15	NA	NA	TRBJ2-3	TGCGCCAGCAGCTTACAGATGCTTAGCACAGATACGCAGTATTTT	CASSLQMLSTDTQYF
TRBV3-1/TRBV3-2	16	NA	NA	TRBJ2-5	TGTGCCAGCAGCCAAGATCTTTTGCGATCATCGGAGACCCAGTACTTC	CASSQDLLRSSETQYF
TRBV4-1	17	NA	TRBD2	TRBJ2-1	TGCGCCAGCAGCCTAGGGACTAGCGGGGGGGCGGTCCATGAGCAGTTCTTC	CASSLGTSGGAVHEQFF
TRBV11-2	17	NA	NA	TRBJ1-2	TGTGCCAGCAGCTTAGATTGGAGGCAGACTACTAACTATGGCTACACCTTC	CASSLDWRQTTNYGYTF
TRBV10-3	12	NA	NA	TRBJ1-2	TGTGCCATCAGTGGCAGTAACTATGGCTACACCTTC	CAISGSNYGYTF
TRBV27	15	NA	NA	TRBJ2-3	TGTGCCAGCAGTTTAGACCGGGACACCACAGATACGCAGTATTTT	CASSLDRDTTDTQYF
TRBV13	14	few	NA	TRBJ1-6	TGTGCCAGCAGCTTAGGGAGTAATAATTCACCCCTCCACTTT	CASSLGSNNSPLHF
TRBV28	14	NA	TRBD1	TRBJ1-4	TGTGCCAGCAGGCAGGCAGGGGGAATTGAAAAACTGTTTTTT	CASRQAGGIEKLFF
TRBV3-1/TRBV3-2	14	NA	TRBD2	TRBJ2-1	TGTGCCAGCAGCCAGAGGGACGGGGGGGGTTATGAGTTCTTC	CASSQRDGGGYEFF
TRBV15	14	NA	NA	TRBJ2-1	TGTGCCACCAGCAGGTCGGGGACTGGGAATGAGCAGTTCTTC	CATSRSGTGNEQFF
TRBV6-5	15	many	NA	TRBJ2-7	TGTGCCAGCAGTTCGGGCTCTGCGGGGCGCGACGAGCAGTACTTC	CASSSGSAGRDEQYF
TRBV6-5	15	once	NA	TRBJ2-7	TGTGCCAGCAGCCACCCGGAGGGAAGCGCCTACGAGCAGTACTTC	CASSHPEGSAYEQYF
TRBV12-5	12	NA	TRBD1	TRBJ1-2	TGTGCTAGTGGTCCACAGGGGGTCGGCTACACCTTC	CASGPQGVGYTF
TRBV4-2	17	NA	NA	TRBJ1-4	TGTGCCAGCAGCCAAGTCTTTTCCAGGACAGAGGATGAAAAACTGTTTTTT	CASSQVFSRTEDEKLFF
TRBV19	13	NA	NA	TRBJ2-3	TGTGCCAGTAGTATAGGCAGGACAGATACGCAGTATTTT	CASSIGRTDTQYF
TRBV20-1	11	NA	TRBD2	TRBJ2-3	TGCGCCCCCCGGGGGGGGGATACGCAGTATTTT	CAPRGGDTQYF
TRBV18	13	NA	TRBD1	TRBJ2-7	TGTGCCAGCTCACCACCGGGACAGGACGAGCAGTACTTC	CASSPPGQDEQYF
TRBV10-2	18	NA	TRBD1	TRBJ1-5	TGCGCCAGCATGGGGTGGACAGGGGAAATTCAGGGCAATCAGCCCCAGCATTTT	CASMGWTGEIQGNQPQHF
TRBV6-5	14	NA	NA	TRBJ1-1	TGTGCCAGCAGTTACCATCATATGGGGAGTGAAGCTTTCTTT	CASSYHHMGSEAFF
TRBV6-5	14	NA	NA	TRBJ2-7	TGTGCCAGCACCCCACGGAGACTGTCCTCCGAGCAGTACTTC	CASTPRRLSSEQYF
TRBV5-1	15	NA	NA	TRBJ2-1	TGCGCCAGCAGCTTGGACACCAGCTCCTACAATGAGCAGTTCTTC	CASSLDTSSYNEQFF
TRBV19	15	NA	NA	TRBJ2-2	TGTGCCAGTAGTATATCGGGGGCGAACACCGGGGAGCTGTTTTTT	CASSISGANTGELFF